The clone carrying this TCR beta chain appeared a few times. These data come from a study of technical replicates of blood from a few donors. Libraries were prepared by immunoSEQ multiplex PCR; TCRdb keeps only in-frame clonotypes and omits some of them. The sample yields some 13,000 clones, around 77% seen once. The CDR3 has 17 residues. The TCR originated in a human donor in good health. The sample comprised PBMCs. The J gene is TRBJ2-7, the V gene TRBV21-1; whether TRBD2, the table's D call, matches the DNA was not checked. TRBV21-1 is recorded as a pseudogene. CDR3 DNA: TGTGCCAGCAGCACCGGGACTAGCGGTTTAGTCACCTACGAGCAGTACTTC. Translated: CASSTGTSGLVTYEQYF.